The next 19 T cell receptor beta chains were all read from a single sample in a study of blood T cells in healthy people across ages. Using a J-beta primer mix together with a sample-barcoded 5' primer, a second PCR was run for roughly 6 to 12 cycles. TCRdb re-derived calls from the 5' RACE reads in MiXCR, one entry per CDR3 protein. The data contain hundreds of thousands of distinct CDR3 sequences, around 68% of them singletons. Material for sequencing was blood. Receptors originate from a man aged 25-45 years in good health.

V and J are TRBV13 and TRBJ2-1; no clear D gene. The germline V and J ends were trimmed by 0 bases and 10 bases, with 13 bases remaining between them. The CDR3 is made up of 14 amino acids. In germline, CDR1 is PRHDT, CDR2 FYEKMQ (reference sequence). The CDR3 protein is CASSLGERVQEQFF. The CDR3 coding sequence is TGTGCCAGCAGCTTAGGCGAAAGGGTTCAGGAGCAGTTCTTC.

This clonotype was observed a handful of times. One end of the junction varies from germline; a read error may be responsible. The chain has TRBV4-3 and TRBJ2-7; the D is unclear. CDR1 is LGHNA, CDR2 YSLEER, per germline. The CDR3 extends over 14 amino acids. DNA of the CDR3: TGTGCCAGCAGCCAAGGTCCGGGTTCCTACGAGCAGTACTTC. Translated, it gives CASSQGPGSYEQYF.

This clonotype was seen a few times. V gene TRBV7-2 combines with J gene TRBJ2-1; a possible D gene is TRBD2 (5 bases). Germline V lookup: CDR1 SGHTA, CDR2 FQGNSA. The CDR3 totals 14 residues. The germline V and J ends were trimmed by 3 bases and 4 bases, with 10 bases remaining between them. In nucleotides, the CDR3 is TGTGCCAGCAGCTTCACCGGACTGTACAATGAGCAGTTCTTC. Its protein product is CASSFTGLYNEQFF.

This clonotype showed up just a few times. This chain uses TRBV3-1 with TRBJ1-2; tentatively, D is TRBD1 (5 bases). This CDR3 region has 17 residues. Germline CDR1 is LGHDT and CDR2 is YNNKEL (reference sequence). Trimming pared 1 base from V and 1 base from J, leaving 16 bases between. The CDR3 sequence: CASSQGHRDGFNYGYTF. In nucleotides, the CDR3 is TGTGCCAGCAGCCAAGGTCACCGGGACGGCTTTAACTATGGCTACACCTTC.

This rearrangement joins TRBV25-1 to TRBJ1-6, with 9 bases fitting TRBD1. From germline, CDR1 is MGHDK and CDR2 SYGVNS. Unmatched junction bases numbered 8, after V lost 6 bases and J lost 11 bases. This CDR3 is 14 amino acids long. The CDR3 DNA sequence: TGTGCCAGCAGCGACAGGGGGACCTCAACACCCCTCCACTTT. Its translation is CASSDRGTSTPLHF.

This clonotype was observed a handful of times. This rearrangement joins TRBV10-3 to TRBJ2-4; 16 bases line up with TRBD2. The germline gives CDR1 ENHRY, CDR2 SYGVKD. V gave up 4 bases and J gave up 7 bases; unmatched junction bases: 4. The CDR3 runs to 16 residues. CDR3 nucleotides: TGTGCCATCAGTGCCGGGACTAGCGGGGGGGGGAACATTCAGTACTTC. Translated, it gives CAISAGTSGGGNIQYF.

V usage is TRBV24-1 and J usage is TRBJ2-5; TRBD1 agrees at 10 bases. The DNA end favors TRBJ2-7, so the J call may be wrong. The CDR3 spans 15 residues. Looked up from germline, CDR1 is KGHDR and CDR2 is SFDVKD. The CDR3 DNA reads TGTGCCACCAGTGGGCCTGGGACAGGGGACTACGAGCAGTACTTC. Translated, it gives CATSGPGTGDYEQYF.

This chain links TRBV2 with TRBJ2-7; D is possibly TRBD2 (5 bases). The CDR3 spans 13 residues. Trimming removed 0 bases from V and 5 bases from J, with 8 bases in between. Per the germline V gene, CDR1 is SNHLY and CDR2 is FYNNEI. The CDR3 sequence: CASSEAPGNEQYF. CDR3 in DNA: TGTGCCAGCAGTGAAGCCCCCGGGAACGAGCAGTACTTC.

V is TRBV13 and J is TRBJ2-5; a possible D gene is TRBD1 (5 bases). Germline V gene lookup returns CDR1 PRHDT and CDR2 FYEKMQ (reference sequence). V dropped 4 bases and J dropped 5 bases, with 20 bases sitting between them. This CDR3 is 16 amino acids long. CDR3 DNA: TGTGCCAGCAGCTCCAAGTCTAGGGGCTTGGAGGAGACCCAGTACTTC. Translating it yields CASSSKSRGLEETQYF. The variable domain in full, with the rest retrieved from reference TRBV13 and TRBJ2-5, is AAGVIQSPRHLIKEKRETATLKCYPIPRHDTVYWYQQGPGQDPQFLISFYEKMQSDKGSIPDRFSAQQFSDYHSELNMSSLELGDSALYFCASSSKSRGLEETQYFGPGTRLLVL.

The chain links TRBV20-1 to TRBJ1-6, with TRBD1 as a possible D gene (5 bases). V lost 7 bases to trimming and J lost 8 bases, with 12 bases between them. The CDR3 totals 12 residues. From germline, CDR1 is DFQATT and CDR2 SNEGSKA (reference sequence). The CDR3 reads CSVFPRDSPLHF. CDR3 DNA sequence: TGCAGTGTTTTCCCCAGGGATTCACCCCTCCACTTT.

The genes are TRBV9 and TRBJ2-1; the D is unclear. The CDR3 is made up of 11 amino acids. Germline V lookup: CDR1 SGDLS, CDR2 YYNGEE. V lost 5 bases and J lost 12, with 12 bases in between. The CDR3 coding sequence is TGTGCCAGCAGTGCCAGGTCTGGGCAGTTCTTC. Its protein product is CASSARSGQFF.

This chain links TRBV9 with TRBJ2-5; 7 bases line up with TRBD1. CDR3 length equals 14 residues. Looked up from germline, CDR1 is SGDLS and CDR2 is YYNGEE. The J segment lost 2 bases and the V segment lost 3 bases, leaving 4 bases of the junction unmatched. The CDR3 here is CASSADREQETQYF. Written as DNA, the CDR3 is TGTGCCAGCAGCGCCGACAGGGAGCAAGAGACCCAGTACTTC.

The rearrangement joins TRBV20-1 to TRBJ2-1, with a possible D match to TRBD2 (6 bases). CDR1 is DFQATT and CDR2 is SNEGSKA in the germline V gene (reference sequence). Trimming removed 8 bases from V and 3 bases from J, with 20 bases in between. The length of the CDR3 is 15 residues. CDR3 in amino acids: CSTSFSGGNYNEQFF. CDR3 bases: TGCAGTACCTCCTTCTCTGGGGGGAACTACAATGAGCAGTTCTTC.

This clonotype was seen a handful of times. The V gene is TRBV9, the J gene TRBJ2-1; no clear D gene. The CDR3 runs 15 residues. Trimming cost V 0 bases and J 9 bases, with 16 bases left between them. In germline, CDR1 is SGDLS, CDR2 YYNGEE. This CDR3 is CASSVGVVTTSEQFF. The DNA of the CDR3 is TGTGCCAGCAGCGTAGGGGTGGTAACAACTTCTGAGCAGTTCTTC.

There are a few counts of this clonotype. The chain joins TRBV12-3 or TRBV12-4 to TRBJ2-4; D possibly corresponds to TRBD2 (5 bases). Gene TRBJ2-7 matches the end of the DNA better, so the J call may be wrong. This CDR3 comprises 14 residues. The CDR3 loop reads CASSLGEGSHEQYF. CDR3 nucleotides: TGTGCCAGCAGTTTAGGAGAAGGGAGCCACGAGCAGTACTTC.

The chain joins TRBV12-3 or TRBV12-4 to TRBJ2-7; the D gene is possibly TRBD1 (6 bases). Trimming cost V 7 bases and J 5 bases, with 18 bases left between them. The CDR3 spans 14 residues. CDR3 in DNA: TGTGCCAGCACCGATCGAGCAGGGGTACACGAGCAGTACTTC. Translation: CASTDRAGVHEQYF.

This clonotype was picked up a small number of times. The chain carries TRBV5-1 and TRBJ2-7; 8 positions match TRBD2. The CDR3 consists of 16 residues. In germline, CDR1 is SGHRS, CDR2 YFSETQ. With V trimmed by 3 bases and J by 1 base, 9 bases remained unmatched. The CDR3 sequence is CASSSSAGGLSYEQYF. In nucleotides, the CDR3 is TGCGCCAGCAGCTCCTCTGCGGGGGGATTGTCCTACGAGCAGTACTTC.

This chain joins TRBV12-3 or TRBV12-4 and TRBJ1-5; D gene unclear. The CDR3 spans 11 residues. V lost 5 bases, J lost 5 bases, and 4 bases lay in between. CDR3 coding DNA: TGTGCCAGCAGTAACGATCAGCCCCAGCATTTT. Its translation is CASSNDQPQHF.

This clonotype was detected once. This sequence joins TRBV5-5 and TRBJ2-7; unclear D gene. V was trimmed by 3 bases and J by 9 bases, leaving 16 bases between them. Germline V gene data show CDR1 as SGHKS and CDR2 as YYEKEE (reference sequence). The CDR3 is 13 residues long. The DNA of the CDR3 is TGTGCCAGCAGCTCAACCCGTGTCGGTGGGCAGTACTTC. Protein product: CASSSTRVGGQYF. Variable domain in full (rest from reference TRBV5-5 and TRBJ2-7): DAGVTQSPTHLIKTRGQQVTLRCSPISGHKSVSWYQQVLGQGPQFIFQYYEKEERGRGNFPDRFSARQFPNYSSELNVNALLLGDSALYLCASSSTRVGGQYFGPGTRLTVT.